This TCR beta chain derives from a study of low-dose radiotherapy and immunotherapy resistance in tumors (dated 2022 in TCRdb). Background on the whole study: Patients in Cohort 1 were given 0.5 Gy per fraction every 2 weeks, and the prescribed total PTV dose was 6.5 Gy. Cohort 2 received 1 Gy per fraction every two weeks, with a total of 13 Gy over 26 weeks. Nivolumab was administered intravenously as a 240 mg flat dose every two weeks, and ipilimumab was administered intravenously at 1 mg/kg every six weeks. Intravenous cyclophosphamide at 200 mg/m2 was administered every two weeks, one day ahead of each radiation and immunotherapy administration. Aspirin 300 mg was taken orally once daily by patients for four cycles, starting on cycle 1 day 1. No randomization into treatment groups was done for the people taking part in the trial. Eight patients were included in the translational analysis: three from the first dose cohort and the first five from the second dose cohort.

Instrument on record: Illumina HiSeq 2500. To make first-strand cDNA, Superscript III was used along with a set of TRAV- and TRBV-specific primers so that both the TCRalpha and TCRbeta chains were covered. TCRs were amplified with Phusion for about 20 PCR cycles using a constant-region primer together with the adapter attached to the V primers. The isolated mRNA was amplified using the MessageAmp II aRNA Amplification Kit, with in vitro transcription performed for 16 hours at 37 degrees C. The Dynabeads mRNA DIRECT Purification Kit was used to isolate mRNA for TCR sequencing. Indexed Illumina adapters were added in a second roughly 25-cycle Phusion PCR, and the resulting products were purified with AMPure XP beads. In the original analysis: Custom Perl scripts were used to pool TCR sequences that encoded the same protein, to remove out-of-frame sequences, and to calculate the abundance of each clonotype. Any TCR sequence backed by just one read was left out of the analysis. Shannon entropy, Gini index, clonality, richness, and the frequency of TCRs shared between repertoires were included as repertoire metrics. The public reads were reprocessed in TCRdb via fastp at Q25 and MiXCR, keeping in-frame beta chains. A single entry per CDR3 protein holds the most common genes and DNA from its merged rows. TCRdb's processing, not the authors' own work, is the source of the V and J calls. This sample is represented by around 79,000 distinct CDR3 sequences; approximately 17% of them were singletons. Of the sample, 5% to 7% is held by the ten largest clones.

This clonotype was found many times. Its antigen is currently not known. No base-level quality is on record; no much larger clone is a single base apart. What the time point label conveys for this sample: before trial treatment. Donors were enrolled in RACIN, a single-arm phase I dose-escalation trial in which nivolumab, ipilimumab, aspirin, low-dose cyclophosphamide and low-dose radiotherapy were combined. Eligible patients had advanced, TIL-negative solid tumors. From the cysteine up to the phenylalanine, the CDR3 has a length of 14 residues. Only CDR3 DNA is held: 42 bases, read in frame from base 1. Looking up the germline V gene yields CDR1 SGDLS and CDR2 YYNGEE. V is cut by 4 bases and J by 3 bases, and the space between the germline ends is 12 bases.

The sample in question was PBMCs, obtained before treatment. In this chain, TRBV9 is recombined with TRBJ2-3; a weak D assignment points to TRBD2 (6 bases agree). The source is a male donor with prostate cancer. The CDR3 sequence is CASSPVGGTDTQYF. At the DNA level, the sequence is TGTGCCAGCAGCCCTGTGGGGGGAACAGATACGCAGTATTTT.